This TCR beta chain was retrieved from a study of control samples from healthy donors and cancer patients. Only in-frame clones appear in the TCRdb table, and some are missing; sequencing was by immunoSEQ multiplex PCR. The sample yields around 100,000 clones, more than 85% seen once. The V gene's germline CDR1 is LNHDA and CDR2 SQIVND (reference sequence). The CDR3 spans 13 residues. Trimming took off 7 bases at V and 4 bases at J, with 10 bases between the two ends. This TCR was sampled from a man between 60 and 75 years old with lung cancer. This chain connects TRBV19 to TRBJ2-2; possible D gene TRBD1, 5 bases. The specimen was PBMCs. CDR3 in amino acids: CASTPTATGELFF. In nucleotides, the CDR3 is TGTGCCAGTACCCCGACAGCCACCGGGGAGCTGTTTTTT. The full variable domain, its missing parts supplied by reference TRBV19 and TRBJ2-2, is DGGITQSPKYLFRKEGQNVTLSCEQNLNHDAMYWYRQDPGQGLRLIYYSQIVNDFQKGDIAEGYSVSREKKESFPLTVTSAQKNPTAFYLCASTPTATGELFFGEGSRLTVL.